This note documents a single T cell receptor beta chain sequence. The CDR3 length is 14 residues. V dropped 6 bases and J dropped 3; count of bases not matched to a gene: 5. Germline loops: CDR1 MNHEY, CDR2 SMNVEV (reference sequence). This sample is part of a study of blood T cells in healthy people across ages. A second roughly 7 to 12 cycle PCR used barcoded and J-beta primers. The template-switch adaptor was a 5' adaptor with 12 random nucleotides. It tagged each cDNA molecule. Each CDR3 protein is one row after TCRdb ran MiXCR on the 5' RACE reads. The sample contains hundreds of thousands of distinct CDR3 sequences, roughly half of which appear only once. Per sample, no less than 5 micrograms of total RNA were extracted.

Sequenced material: blood. The TCR originated in a man in his sixties in good health. V and J are TRBV27 and TRBJ2-1; 7 bases align to TRBD2. The CDR3: CASRGGESYNEQFF. The CDR3 DNA reads as TGTGCCAGCAGGGGGGGGGAGAGCTACAATGAGCAGTTCTTC.